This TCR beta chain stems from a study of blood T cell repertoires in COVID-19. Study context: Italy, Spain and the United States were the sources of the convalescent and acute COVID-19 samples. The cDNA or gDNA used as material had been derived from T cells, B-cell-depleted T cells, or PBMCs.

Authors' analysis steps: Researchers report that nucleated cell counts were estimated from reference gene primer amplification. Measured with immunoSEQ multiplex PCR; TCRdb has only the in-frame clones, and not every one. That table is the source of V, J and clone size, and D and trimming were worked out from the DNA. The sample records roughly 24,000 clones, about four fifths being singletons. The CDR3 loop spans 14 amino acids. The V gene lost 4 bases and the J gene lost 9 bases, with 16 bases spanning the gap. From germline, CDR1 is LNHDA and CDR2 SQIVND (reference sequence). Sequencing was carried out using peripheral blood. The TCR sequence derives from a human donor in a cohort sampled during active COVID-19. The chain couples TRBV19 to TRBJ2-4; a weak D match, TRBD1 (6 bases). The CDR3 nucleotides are TGTGCCAGTAGTAATACAGGGCGGCCCGCCATTCAGTACTTC. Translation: CASSNTGRPAIQYF. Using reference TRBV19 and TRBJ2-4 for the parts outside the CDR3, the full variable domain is DGGITQSPKYLFRKEGQNVTLSCEQNLNHDAMYWYRQDPGQGLRLIYYSQIVNDFQKGDIAEGYSVSREKKESFPLTVTSAQKNPTAFYLCASSNTGRPAIQYFGAGTRLSVL.